This passage covers 20 T cell receptor beta chains from one sample sequenced in a study of blood T cell repertoires in COVID-19. Libraries were prepared by immunoSEQ multiplex PCR; TCRdb keeps only in-frame clonotypes and omits some of them. The sample has 200,000 to 250,000 clones; around 85% are singletons. Specimen: PBMCs or T cells enriched from blood (not recorded which). These receptors all come from a woman aged 45-60 years in a cohort exposed to, infected with or recovered from COVID-19 (not recorded which).

V is TRBV11-3 and J is TRBJ1-1; 7 bases are a match to TRBD1. With V trimmed by 5 bases and J by 5 bases, 8 bases remained unmatched. This CDR3 is built from 14 residues. CDR1 and CDR2 from the germline V gene are SGHNT and YENEEA. The CDR3 DNA sequence: TGTGCCAGCAGCAAAACAGGGGTAGTGACTGAAGCTTTCTTT. Translated: CASSKTGVVTEAFF.

This clone showed up just once. The J gene is TRBJ2-5, the V gene TRBV5-1; 12 bases are shared with TRBD2. The CDR3 extends over 17 amino acids. Germline V lookup: CDR1 SGHRS, CDR2 YFSETQ. V lost 0 bases, J lost 5 bases, and 8 bases stayed unmatched. The CDR3: CASSLGATSGGTETQYF. As DNA, the CDR3 is TGCGCCAGCAGCTTGGGGGCGACTAGCGGGGGAACGGAGACCCAGTACTTC.

J is TRBJ1-3 and V is TRBV20-1; TRBD1 aligns across 7 bases. Germline V gene data show CDR1 as DFQATT and CDR2 as SNEGSKA (reference sequence). CDR3 length: 15 amino acids. The junction had 10 bases not matched to a gene; V was cut back by 3 bases and J by 5 bases. The CDR3 coding sequence is TGCAGTGCTAGTCCTATAACAGGGGTGCGAAACACCATATATTTT. Translating gives CSASPITGVRNTIYF.

The rearrangement links TRBV7-9 to TRBJ1-1; no firm D call. The CDR3 has 13 residues. Germline V gives CDR1 SEHNR, CDR2 FQNEAQ (reference sequence). Trimming stripped 0 bases from V and 1 base from J, with 3 bases between. The CDR3 loop reads CASSLAQNTEAFF. The CDR3 region has the DNA TGTGCCAGCAGCTTAGCACAGAACACTGAAGCTTTCTTT.

This sequence joins TRBV21-1 and TRBJ1-1; the D call in the table, TRBD1, was not verified against the DNA. TRBV21-1 is a known pseudogene. The CDR3 has 18 residues. The DNA of the CDR3 is TGTGCCAGCAGCGAAGGACTAAACAGGGGGCGAGGGATGACTGAAGCTTTCTTT. Translated, it gives CASSEGLNRGRGMTEAFF.

The chain is built from TRBV5-1 and TRBJ2-5, with TRBD2 identical over 9 bases. The CDR3 sequence is 15 residues long. V was clipped by 4 bases and J by 2 bases; unmatched bases: 6. CDR1 and CDR2 from the germline V gene are SGHRS and YFSETQ. The CDR3, as DNA: TGCGCCAGCAGCGCTCAGACTAGCGGACAAGAGACCCAGTACTTC. Translating gives CASSAQTSGQETQYF.

The chain carries TRBV19 and TRBJ2-2; the D gene is possibly TRBD2 (5 bases). Trimming shortened V by 6 bases and J by 7 bases, and 9 bases separated the two germline ends. Per germline, CDR1 LNHDA and CDR2 SQIVND (reference sequence). CDR3 length: 12 amino acids. The CDR3 here is CASSSRDGELFF. CDR3 in DNA: TGTGCCAGTAGCTCGAGGGACGGGGAGCTGTTTTTT. The full variable domain, its missing parts supplied by reference TRBV19 and TRBJ2-2, is DGGITQSPKYLFRKEGQNVTLSCEQNLNHDAMYWYRQDPGQGLRLIYYSQIVNDFQKGDIAEGYSVSREKKESFPLTVTSAQKNPTAFYLCASSSRDGELFFGEGSRLTVL.

This clone occurred a few times. This chain uses TRBV9 with TRBJ1-2, with D perhaps TRBD1 (5 bases). Trimming removed 0 bases at V and 5 bases at J, with 17 bases between. Germline values: CDR1 SGDLS, CDR2 YYNGEE. CDR3 length: 16 residues. The CDR3 region is CASSVARGREGYGYTF. The CDR3 bases are TGTGCCAGCAGCGTAGCTAGGGGCAGGGAAGGGTATGGCTACACCTTC.

The rearrangement uses TRBV18 and TRBJ1-2; D is unresolved. From germline, CDR1 is KGHSH and CDR2 LQKENI. Between the trimmed V and J ends, which lost 1 base and 4 bases, there was a span of 19 bases. CDR3 size: 17 residues. DNA for the CDR3: TGTGCCAGCTCACCACTTCGTGACACGGATTTTGGCTATGGCTACACCTTC. This codes for CASSPLRDTDFGYGYTF. Looking up the rest from reference TRBV18 and TRBJ1-2 gives the full variable domain: NAGVMQNPRHLVRRRGQEARLRCSPMKGHSHVYWYRQLPEEGLKFMVYLQKENIIDESGMPKERFSAEFPKEGPSILRIQQVVRGDSAAYFCASSPLRDTDFGYGYTFGSGTRLTVV.

This chain's CDR3 is CASSFVSGETQYF. DNA of the CDR3: TGTGCCAGCAGCTTTGTCTCGGGGGAGACCCAGTACTTC. This rearrangement joins TRBV11-2 to TRBJ2-5; perhaps TRBD2 as D (5 bases). The length of the CDR3 is 13 residues. Trimming cost V 3 bases and J 5 bases, with 10 bases left between them. Germline V CDR1 and CDR2: SGHAT, FQNNGV.

The chain recombines TRBV4-1 with TRBJ2-7, with D possibly being TRBD1 (6 bases). Between the trimmed V and J ends, which lost 3 bases and 0 bases, there was a span of 24 bases. The CDR3 runs 19 residues. Germline V lookup: CDR1 MGHRA, CDR2 YSYEKL. The CDR3 spells CASSQGDRPGVRGSYEQYF. Here the CDR3 DNA reads TGCGCCAGCAGCCAGGGGGACCGACCCGGGGTCAGGGGCTCCTACGAGCAGTACTTC.

This chain joins TRBV28 and TRBJ1-5; TRBD1 aligns across 11 bases. Germline assignment: CDR1 MDHEN and CDR2 SYDVKM. CDR3 length: 14 residues. Germline trimming cut 5 bases from V and 6 bases from J; bases unmatched to any gene: 3. CDR3 DNA: TGTGCCAGCAGTGGACAGGGGGCCTTTCAGCCCCAGCATTTT. Translated, it gives CASSGQGAFQPQHF.

The chain carries TRBV7-2 and TRBJ2-7; D gene unclear. V lost 4 bases to trimming and J lost 4 bases, with 8 bases between them. This CDR3 is 12 amino acids long. Germline CDR1 and CDR2: SGHTA and FQGNSA. For the CDR3, the DNA is TGTGCCAGCAGCTACAGACCTTACGAGCAGTACTTC. Translation: CASSYRPYEQYF.

This sequence joins TRBV6-5 and TRBJ2-7; tentative D call: TRBD2 (5 bases). The CDR3 loop spans 15 amino acids. Germline assignment: CDR1 MNHEY and CDR2 SVGAGI. The V gene lost 2 bases and the J gene lost 3 bases, with 14 bases spanning the gap. The CDR3 DNA reads as TGTGCCAGCAGTTACGGAGTAGGAGGTGGCTACGAGCAGTACTTC. Translating it yields CASSYGVGGGYEQYF.

The J gene is TRBJ1-2, the V gene TRBV25-1; possibly TRBD1 for D (5 bases). V lost 1 base and J 7 bases, leaving 13 bases between the germline ends. The CDR3 loop spans 14 amino acids. The germline gives CDR1 MGHDK, CDR2 SYGVNS. The CDR3 sequence: CASSEFGAFRGYTF. CDR3 DNA: TGTGCCAGCAGTGAATTTGGGGCTTTCCGTGGCTACACCTTC.

J is TRBJ2-3 and V is TRBV12-5; 11 bases map to TRBD1. CDR3 length equals 14 residues. The V segment lost 5 bases and the J segment 7 bases; nucleotides outside the gene matches: 5. In germline, CDR1 is LGHNT, CDR2 FRNRAP. The CDR3 here is CASGPGTGGHTQYF. DNA of the CDR3: TGTGCTAGTGGTCCCGGGACAGGGGGTCATACGCAGTATTTT. Looking up the rest from reference TRBV12-5 and TRBJ2-3 gives the full variable domain: DARVTQTPRHKVTEMGQEVTMRCQPILGHNTVFWYRQTMMQGLELLAYFRNRAPLDDSGMPKDRFSAEMPDATLATLKIQPSEPRDSAVYFCASGPGTGGHTQYFGPGTRLTVL.

The rearrangement joins TRBV7-2 to TRBJ2-1; the match to TRBD1 covers 11 bases. The CDR3 extends over 15 amino acids. The trim removed 3 bases at V and 3 bases at J, leaving 1 base unmatched. Germline V gene sequence: CDR1 SGHTA, CDR2 FQGNSA. CDR3 protein: CASSLDRGLYNEQFF. Here the CDR3 DNA reads TGTGCCAGCAGCTTGGACAGGGGGCTCTACAATGAGCAGTTCTTC.

This clone appeared once. The rearrangement joins TRBV12-3 or TRBV12-4 to TRBJ1-1; a possible D gene is TRBD1 (6 bases). This CDR3 region has 13 residues. The V and J ends lost 6 bases and 8 bases respectively, with 16 bases between them. CDR3 sequence (DNA): TGTGCCAGCAGCACTGACAGGCGGTTCGAAGCTTTCTTT. It specifies CASSTDRRFEAFF.

The chain joins TRBV7-8 to TRBJ2-7; weak D call: TRBD1 (5 bases). V lost 4 bases to trimming and J lost 0 bases, with 13 bases between them. CDR3 length: 15 amino acids. Germline V gene lookup returns CDR1 SGHVS and CDR2 FQNEAQ. CDR3 sequence: CASSSTGQSSYEQYF. CDR3 sequence (DNA): TGTGCCAGCAGCTCCACAGGTCAGAGCTCCTACGAGCAGTACTTC.

This rearrangement joins TRBV10-2 to TRBJ2-2, with D hard to call. The CDR3 spans 14 residues. In germline, CDR1 is WSHSY, CDR2 SAAADI. Trimming shortened V by 7 bases and J by 1 base, and 10 bases separated the two germline ends. The CDR3 reads CASKSQENTGELFF. CDR3 coding DNA: TGCGCCAGCAAATCGCAGGAGAACACCGGGGAGCTGTTTTTT.